The T cell receptor beta chain described here comes from a study of identical twins. General study findings and limits: These conclusions were based on statistical analysis (cross-sectional, not following the same donors).

A single record per CDR3 protein comes from TCRdb applying MiXCR to the 5' RACE reads. The sample has 100,000 or so distinct CDR3 sequences, 5.5% to 7% seen once. All donors comprised healthy Caucasians. From germline, CDR1 is KGHSH and CDR2 LQKENI. This CDR3 region has 15 residues. As for this clonotype: The antigen remains unidentified. A much larger clone sits a single nucleotide away, making a read error possible.

The sequenced sample was memory T cells sorted from blood. This chain links TRBV18 with TRBJ2-5, with 9 positions matching TRBD1. The receptor comes from a woman in her fifties or sixties in good health. This chain's CDR3 is CASSPPGQGEETQCF. The CDR3 nucleotides read TGTGCCAGCTCACCGCCGGGACAGGGCGAGGAGACCCAGTGCTTC.